This T cell receptor beta chain emerged from a study of blood T cell repertoires in COVID-19. The J segment lost 0 bases and the V segment lost 5 bases, leaving 8 bases of the junction unmatched. The CDR3 length is 17 residues. CDR1 and CDR2 (germline): SGHNT, YENEEA. Libraries were prepared by immunoSEQ multiplex PCR; TCRdb keeps only in-frame clonotypes and omits some of them. This table has under 45,000 clones, over 80% appearing once. The source is a woman between 40 and 55 years old with acute or convalescent COVID-19. The material sequenced was peripheral blood. The rearrangement uses TRBV11-3 and TRBJ2-1; 9 nucleotides line up with TRBD2. The CDR3 spells CASSRSSGASSYNEQFF. CDR3 DNA: TGTGCCAGCAGCCGGTCTAGCGGGGCCAGCTCCTACAATGAGCAGTTCTTC.